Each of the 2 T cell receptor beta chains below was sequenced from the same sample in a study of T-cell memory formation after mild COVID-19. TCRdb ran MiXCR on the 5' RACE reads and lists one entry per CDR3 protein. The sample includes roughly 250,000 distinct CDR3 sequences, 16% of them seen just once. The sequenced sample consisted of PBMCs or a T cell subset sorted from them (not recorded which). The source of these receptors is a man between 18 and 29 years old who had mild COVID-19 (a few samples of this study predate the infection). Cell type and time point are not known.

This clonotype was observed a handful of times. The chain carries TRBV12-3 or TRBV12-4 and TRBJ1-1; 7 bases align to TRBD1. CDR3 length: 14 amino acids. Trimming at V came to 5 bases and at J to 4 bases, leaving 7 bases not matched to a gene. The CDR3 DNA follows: TGTGCCAGCAGTGTGACAGGGCCGATCACTGAAGCTTTCTTT. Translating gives CASSVTGPITEAFF.

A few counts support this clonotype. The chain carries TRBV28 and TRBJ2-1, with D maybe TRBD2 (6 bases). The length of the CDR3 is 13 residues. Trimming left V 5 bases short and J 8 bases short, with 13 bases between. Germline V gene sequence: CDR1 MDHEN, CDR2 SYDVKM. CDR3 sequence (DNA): TGTGCCAGCAGTCCCGGAGGGCGCGATGAGCAGTTCTTC. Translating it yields CASSPGGRDEQFF.